These T cell receptor beta chains were read from a single sample in a study of blood T cell repertoires in COVID-19. Repertoires were generated with immunoSEQ multiplex PCR, while TCRdb's copy carries only in-frame clones and drops some. The sample records under 300,000 clones, 75% to 90% being singletons. Sequenced sample: PBMCs or T cells enriched from blood (not recorded which). The receptors derive from a man aged 40-49 years who had recovered from COVID-19. The CDR3 runs from the conserved cysteine through the conserved F or W. The D gene is left open where the match is weak. Part of the rows lack a size; the others show once, few, many or a class for expanded clones.

V gene,clone size,D gene,J gene,CDR3 protein,CDR3 DNA
TRBV3-1/TRBV3-2,.,TRBD2,TRBJ2-2,CASSHHGTSGRGAGELFF,TGTGCCAGCAGCCACCACGGGACTAGCGGGAGGGGGGCCGGGGAGCTGTTTTTT
TRBV4-1,.,TRBD2,TRBJ2-4,CASSQGASGGAAKNIQYF,TGCGCCAGCAGCCAAGGGGCTAGCGGGGGGGCAGCCAAAAACATTCAGTACTTC
TRBV15,.,.,TRBJ1-4,CATSRDREGEKLFF,TGTGCCACCAGCAGAGACAGGGAGGGGGAAAAACTGTTTTTT
TRBV30,.,.,TRBJ1-5,CAWSATAYNQPQHF,TGTGCCTGGAGTGCGACAGCCTACAATCAGCCCCAGCATTTT
TRBV7-8,.,.,TRBJ1-2,CASSRLDTYGYTF,TGTGCCAGCAGCCGACTGGACACCTATGGCTACACCTTC
TRBV28,.,TRBD1,TRBJ1-1,CASSARQGLTEAFF,TGTGCCAGCAGTGCCCGACAGGGGTTGACTGAAGCTTTCTTT
TRBV28,.,.,TRBJ1-1,CASSLQAKYRASHTEAFF,TGTGCCAGCAGTCTTCAGGCCAAGTACAGGGCATCCCACACTGAAGCTTTCTTT
TRBV10-1,few,.,TRBJ2-7,CASSSHRVGFGEQYF,TGCGCCAGCAGTAGCCACAGGGTGGGCTTTGGGGAGCAGTACTTC
TRBV7-9,.,TRBD1,TRBJ1-1,CASSFRQGAEAEAFF,TGTGCCAGCAGCTTCCGACAGGGGGCTGAAGCTGAAGCTTTCTTT
TRBV29-1,.,.,TRBJ1-3,CSVDLNPTVLSGNTIYF,TGCAGCGTTGACCTAAACCCTACGGTTCTCTCTGGAAACACCATATATTTT
TRBV19,.,.,TRBJ2-3,CASRDGGVTDTQYF,TGTGCCAGTAGGGATGGCGGGGTCACAGATACGCAGTATTTT
TRBV5-1,.,TRBD2,TRBJ2-5,CASRPDKVSGISETQYF,TGCGCCAGCAGGCCAGATAAAGTTAGCGGGATATCTGAGACCCAGTACTTC
TRBV7-2,once,.,TRBJ1-2,CASSPSLAVNYGYTF,TGTGCCAGCAGCCCCTCCCTGGCAGTTAACTATGGCTACACCTTC
TRBV5-1,.,TRBD2,TRBJ2-1,CASSLGLADIYNEQFF,TGCGCCAGCAGCCTAGGACTAGCGGACATATACAATGAGCAGTTCTTC
TRBV28,.,.,TRBJ1-2,CASKWGPYGYTF,TGTGCCAGCAAATGGGGGCCTTATGGCTACACCTTC
TRBV7-2,.,TRBD1,TRBJ1-2,CASSLGTGHNYGYTF,TGTGCCAGCAGCCTAGGGACAGGCCATAACTATGGCTACACCTTC
TRBV5-4,.,.,TRBJ2-3,CASSLGWTSTDTQYF,TGTGCCAGCAGCTTGGGTTGGACTAGCACAGATACGCAGTATTTT
TRBV4-1,.,.,TRBJ2-5,CASSQEGKERWETQYF,TGCGCCAGCAGCCAAGAGGGCAAAGAACGGTGGGAGACCCAGTACTTC
TRBV19,few,TRBD1,TRBJ2-7,CASSLSQGATYEQYF,TGTGCCAGTAGTCTATCCCAGGGGGCCACCTACGAGCAGTACTTC
TRBV7-2,few,TRBD2,TRBJ2-7,CASSLKGTSGSVYEQYF,TGTGCCAGCAGCCTTAAAGGCACTAGCGGGAGTGTCTACGAGCAGTACTTC
TRBV19,.,.,TRBJ1-2,CASSIGQSYGYTF,TGTGCCAGTAGTATCGGACAGTCCTATGGCTACACCTTC
TRBV18,.,TRBD1,TRBJ2-7,CASSPLGMGQGAGEQYF,TGTGCCAGCTCACCACTTGGAATGGGACAGGGGGCGGGCGAGCAGTACTTC
TRBV7-9,.,.,TRBJ1-6,CASSLEYNTGRVSSPLHF,TGTGCCAGCAGCTTAGAATACAATACCGGCAGGGTTAGCTCACCCCTCCACTTT
TRBV3-1/TRBV3-2,.,.,TRBJ2-7,CASSQALEYEQYF,TGTGCCAGCAGCCAAGCGTTAGAATACGAGCAGTACTTC
TRBV12-5,.,.,TRBJ1-5,CASGLVLGQGNQPQHF,TGTGCTAGTGGTTTGGTTCTGGGGCAGGGCAATCAGCCCCAGCATTTT
TRBV5-4,.,.,TRBJ1-4,CASSRGRSNEKLFF,TGTGCCAGCAGTAGGGGGAGATCGAATGAAAAACTGTTTTTT
TRBV27,.,TRBD1,TRBJ1-2,CASSPGQFYGYTF,TGTGCCAGCAGTCCGGGACAGTTCTACGGCTACACCTTC
TRBV3-1/TRBV3-2,.,.,TRBJ2-1,CASSQAGLLARPNEQFF,TGTGCCAGCAGCCAAGCCGGACTACTAGCTAGGCCCAATGAGCAGTTCTTC
TRBV5-1,.,TRBD1,TRBJ2-3,CASSLSGTGRTDTQYF,TGCGCCAGCAGCTTATCCGGGACAGGCCGCACAGATACGCAGTATTTT
TRBV7-3,.,TRBD1,TRBJ2-5,CASSFMTGGRETQYF,TGTGCCAGCAGCTTCATGACAGGGGGCAGGGAGACCCAGTACTTC
TRBV5-1,.,.,TRBJ1-2,CASSLVGGNDGYTF,TGCGCCAGCAGCTTGGTGGGAGGGAATGATGGCTACACCTTC
TRBV5-1,.,.,TRBJ1-1,CASSLARGTSNTEAFF,TGCGCCAGCAGCTTGGCCCGGGGGACCAGCAACACTGAAGCTTTCTTT